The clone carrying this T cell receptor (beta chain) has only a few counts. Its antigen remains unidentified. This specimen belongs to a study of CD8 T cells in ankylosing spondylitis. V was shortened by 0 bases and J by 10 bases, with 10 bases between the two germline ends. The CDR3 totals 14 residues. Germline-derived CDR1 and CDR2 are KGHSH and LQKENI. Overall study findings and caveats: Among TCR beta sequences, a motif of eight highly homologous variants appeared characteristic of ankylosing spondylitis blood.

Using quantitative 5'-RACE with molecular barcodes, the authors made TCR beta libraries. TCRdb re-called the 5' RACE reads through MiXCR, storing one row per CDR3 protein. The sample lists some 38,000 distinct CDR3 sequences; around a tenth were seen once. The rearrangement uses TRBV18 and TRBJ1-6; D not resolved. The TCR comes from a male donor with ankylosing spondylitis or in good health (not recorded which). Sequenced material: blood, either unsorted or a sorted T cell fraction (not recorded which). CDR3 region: CASSPPGLVSPLHF. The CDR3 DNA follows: TGTGCCAGCTCACCACCGGGCCTAGTGTCACCCCTCCACTTT.